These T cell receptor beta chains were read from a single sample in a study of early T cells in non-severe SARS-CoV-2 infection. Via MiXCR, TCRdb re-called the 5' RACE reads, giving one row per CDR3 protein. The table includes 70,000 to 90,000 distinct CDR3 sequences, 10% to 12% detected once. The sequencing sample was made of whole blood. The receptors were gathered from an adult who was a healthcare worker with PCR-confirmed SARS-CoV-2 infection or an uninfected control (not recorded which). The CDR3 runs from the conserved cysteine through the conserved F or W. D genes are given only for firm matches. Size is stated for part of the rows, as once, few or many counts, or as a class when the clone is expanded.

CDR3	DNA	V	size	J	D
CSARARHEGETQYF	TGCAGTGCTAGGGCGAGACATGAGGGAGAGACCCAGTACTTC	TRBV20-1	.	TRBJ2-5	.
CASSIHWDRPNQPQHF	TGTGCCAGTAGTATCCATTGGGACAGACCTAATCAGCCCCAGCATTTT	TRBV19	many	TRBJ1-5	TRBD1
CSVEGTSGGTFF	TGCAGCGTTGAAGGGACGTCGGGTGGAACTTTCTTT	TRBV29-1	few	TRBJ1-1	.
CASSYRTVNTEAFF	TGTGCCAGCAGTTACAGGACAGTGAACACTGAAGCTTTCTTT	TRBV6-2/TRBV6-3	.	TRBJ1-1	.
CASNPFGTGELFF	TGTGCCAGCAACCCCTTTGGGACCGGGGAGCTGTTTTTT	TRBV6-2/TRBV6-3	many	TRBJ2-2	.
CASRPRQGADTEAFF	TGTGCCAGCAGGCCCAGACAGGGGGCGGACACTGAAGCTTTCTTT	TRBV6-1	.	TRBJ1-1	TRBD1
CASSEQPFEQYF	TGTGCCAGCAGTGAACAACCCTTCGAGCAGTACTTC	TRBV6-1	many	TRBJ2-7	.
CASSLSLAGGRNEQFF	TGTGCCAGCAGTCTATCACTAGCGGGGGGCCGGAATGAGCAGTTCTTC	TRBV12-3/TRBV12-4	few	TRBJ2-1	TRBD2
CASTSLVAGLAGSDTQYF	TGTGCCAGCACATCCTTGGTAGCCGGCCTAGCGGGGTCAGATACGCAGTATTTT	TRBV7-2	.	TRBJ2-3	TRBD2
CASSNGGLRTDTQYF	TGTGCCAGCAGCAATGGGGGGCTACGCACAGATACGCAGTATTTT	TRBV11-3	few	TRBJ2-3	.
CASSSRQQGTGANVLTF	TGTGCCAGCAGCTCTCGACAACAGGGGACTGGGGCCAACGTCCTGACTTTC	TRBV12-3/TRBV12-4	few	TRBJ2-6	TRBD1
CASSVKLAGIGNTIYF	TGTGCCAGCAGCGTAAAGCTGGCGGGTATCGGAAACACCATATATTTT	TRBV9	.	TRBJ1-3	.
CASSFDRFRDTEAFF	TGTGCCAGCAGCTTTGATAGATTTCGAGACACTGAAGCTTTCTTT	TRBV13	many	TRBJ1-1	.
CASSLWSAGRDTQYF	TGCGCCAGCAGCTTGTGGTCAGCGGGGAGGGATACGCAGTATTTT	TRBV5-1	many	TRBJ2-3	TRBD2
CASSSGGAFPNEQFF	TGTGCCAGCAGCAGCGGGGGGGCTTTTCCCAATGAGCAGTTCTTC	TRBV12-3/TRBV12-4	many	TRBJ2-1	TRBD2
CASSLARGGTRTGELFF	TGTGCCAGCAGTTTGGCGCGGGGGGGCACGAGAACCGGGGAGCTGTTTTTT	TRBV27	.	TRBJ2-2	TRBD2
CASTATAIDEQFF	TGTGCCAGCACCGCCACGGCTATCGATGAGCAGTTCTTC	TRBV28	many	TRBJ2-1	.
CASSLVSQAYGYTF	TGTGCCAGCAGCTTAGTCTCCCAGGCCTATGGCTACACCTTC	TRBV7-9	many	TRBJ1-2	.
CASSPRPDSSYEQYF	TGTGCCAGCTCACCCAGACCAGACAGCTCCTACGAGCAGTACTTC	TRBV18	many	TRBJ2-7	.
CASTQEGAIRETQYF	TGCGCCAGCACCCAGGAGGGGGCAATCCGAGAGACCCAGTACTTC	TRBV5-1	.	TRBJ2-5	.
CSVEALETQYF	TGCAGCGTTGAAGCGTTAGAGACCCAGTACTTC	TRBV29-1	few	TRBJ2-5	.
CASRRTGPLSPLHF	TGTGCCAGCAGGAGGACAGGGCCTCTGTCACCCCTCCACTTT	TRBV7-2	many	TRBJ1-6	TRBD1
CASTTGPLSGNTIYF	TGTGCCAGTACTACCGGGCCCCTCTCTGGAAACACCATATATTTT	TRBV18	many	TRBJ1-3	.
CASSQLVGRTEAFF	TGCGCCAGCAGCCAACTAGTGGGCCGCACTGAAGCTTTCTTT	TRBV4-3	few	TRBJ1-1	.
CASSDRRTNIQYF	TGTGCCAGCAGTGATCGTCGGACAAACATTCAGTACTTC	TRBV2	.	TRBJ2-4	.
CASSPMGTGVYEQYF	TGTGCCAGCAGTCCCATGGGGACAGGGGTCTACGAGCAGTACTTC	TRBV12-3/TRBV12-4	many	TRBJ2-7	TRBD1
CASSLAGTSGVDTQYF	TGTGCCAGCAGCTTAGCCGGGACTAGCGGGGTTGATACGCAGTATTTT	TRBV11-2	many	TRBJ2-3	TRBD2
CASSPGLSSYEQYF	TGTGCCAGCAGCCCGGGGCTGAGCTCCTACGAGCAGTACTTC	TRBV6-5	.	TRBJ2-7	.
CSARLGLAGGQKTQYF	TGCAGTGCTAGACTCGGACTAGCGGGGGGGCAGAAGACCCAGTACTTC	TRBV20-1	few	TRBJ2-5	TRBD2
CASILGGSSYNEQFF	TGTGCCAGCATACTTGGGGGGAGCTCCTACAATGAGCAGTTCTTC	TRBV7-2	few	TRBJ2-1	.
CASSQEGGLYGYTF	TGTGCCAGCAGCCAAGAAGGTGGACTCTATGGCTACACCTTC	TRBV3-1	many	TRBJ1-2	.
CSARTPRGVFANSPHHF	TGCAGTGCTAGGACCCCCCGCGGAGTGTTTGCTAATTCACCCCACCACTTT	TRBV20-1	.	TRBJ1-6	.
CASSRGWGGNNSPLHF	TGTGCCAGCAGCAGAGGCTGGGGGGGCAATAATTCACCCCTCCACTTT	TRBV7-2	many	TRBJ1-6	.
CASSSGDVFSGNTIYF	TGCGCCAGCAGCTCGGGGGACGTCTTCTCTGGAAACACCATATATTTT	TRBV5-1	.	TRBJ1-3	.
CASSVNGDSNTEAFF	TGCGCCAGCAGCGTAAATGGGGACAGCAACACTGAAGCTTTCTTT	TRBV5-1	many	TRBJ1-1	TRBD1
CASSYSTQGSEQYF	TGTGCCAGCAGTTACTCTACACAGGGTTCCGAGCAGTACTTC	TRBV6-5	few	TRBJ2-7	.
CATSDGPSKQETQYF	TGTGCCACCAGTGATGGTCCGTCGAAACAAGAGACCCAGTACTTC	TRBV24-1	many	TRBJ2-5	.
CASGEGGDSYEQYF	TGTGCCAGCGGCGAAGGCGGGGATTCCTACGAGCAGTACTTC	TRBV9	.	TRBJ2-7	.
CASSQDWENTEAFF	TGCGCCAGCAGCCAAGACTGGGAGAACACTGAAGCTTTCTTT	TRBV4-3	few	TRBJ1-1	.
CATTPRGYTGELFF	TGTGCCACCACCCCCAGGGGCTACACCGGGGAGCTGTTTTTT	TRBV7-2	many	TRBJ2-2	.
CASRITGGVDGYTF	TGTGCCAGCAGGATAACAGGGGGCGTGGATGGCTACACCTTC	TRBV7-2	few	TRBJ1-2	TRBD1
CASSNTETQYF	TGTGCCAGCAGCAACACAGAGACCCAGTACTTC	TRBV12-3/TRBV12-4	few	TRBJ2-5	.
CSARKTGQGKNSPLHF	TGCAGTGCTAGGAAAACGGGACAGGGGAAAAATTCACCCCTCCACTTT	TRBV20-1	.	TRBJ1-6	TRBD1
CASTRTVNTGELFF	TGTGCCAGCACCCGGACAGTAAACACCGGGGAGCTGTTTTTT	TRBV2	many	TRBJ2-2	.
CAGSSGGALNEQFF	TGCGCCGGCTCTAGCGGGGGGGCTCTCAATGAGCAGTTCTTC	TRBV5-1	many	TRBJ2-1	TRBD2